The 22 T cell receptor beta chains below all came from one sample that was sequenced in a study of T cell repertoires in cytomegalovirus infection. Via MiXCR, TCRdb re-called the reads, giving one row per CDR3 protein. The profile shows hundreds of thousands of distinct CDR3 sequences, less than 35% of them singletons. No antigen has been identified for these receptors. Sequencing used cultured CD8+ T cells from PBMCs, obtained from culture after CMV antigen stimulation. The origin of the receptors is a human donor in good health (CMV status not recorded). Some clones in this sample may be carry-over from other donors' samples.

The genes are TRBV4-1 and TRBJ2-7; 7 bases map to TRBD1. The CDR3 length is 16 residues. V dropped 1 base and J dropped 3; count of bases not matched to a gene: 9. From germline, CDR1 is MGHRA and CDR2 YSYEKL. The CDR3, as DNA: TGCGCCAGCAGCCAAGTCCCGGGACAGAGAAACTACGAGCAGTACTTC. Its translation is CASSQVPGQRNYEQYF.

This clonotype was detected a few times. The V and J genes are TRBV2 and TRBJ1-5, with 7 bases lining up with TRBD1. Germline CDR1 is SNHLY and CDR2 is FYNNEI. The CDR3 consists of 21 residues. With V trimmed by 3 bases and J by 3 bases, 23 bases remained unmatched. The CDR3 sequence: CASSDEPWDSPDIDFNQPQHF. The CDR3 region has the DNA TGTGCCAGCAGTGATGAACCCTGGGACAGTCCCGACATCGATTTCAATCAGCCCCAGCATTTT.

This clonotype has only a few counts. The chain has TRBV13 and TRBJ2-6; TRBD1 is a possible D gene (5 bases). This CDR3 region has 17 residues. Deletions cut 3 bases from V and 0 bases from J, with 12 bases between. Germline assignment: CDR1 PRHDT and CDR2 FYEKMQ (reference sequence). The CDR3 DNA reads TGTGCCAGCAGCTTTCCGGACAAATACTCTGGGGCCAACGTCCTGACTTTC. It translates to CASSFPDKYSGANVLTF.

The chain joins TRBV12-3 or TRBV12-4 to TRBJ2-2; D gene ambiguous. The CDR3 is 14 residues long. Deletions cut 7 bases from V and 1 base from J, with 10 bases between. In nucleotides, the CDR3 is TGTGCCAGCACCCTCGTCCTGAACACCGGGGAGCTGTTTTTT. Amino acids: CASTLVLNTGELFF.

The V and J genes are TRBV27 and TRBJ2-7; TRBD1 aligns across 8 bases. The CDR3 is 14 amino acids. V was clipped by 6 bases and J by 4 bases; unmatched bases: 8. Per the germline V gene, CDR1 is MNHEY and CDR2 is SMNVEV (reference sequence). The CDR3 sequence is CASRLDRGKYEQYF. The CDR3 bases are TGTGCCAGCAGGCTAGACAGGGGAAAATACGAGCAGTACTTC.

This clonotype was seen at least ten times. The chain employs TRBV12-3 or TRBV12-4 and TRBJ1-2; 8 nucleotides line up with TRBD1. CDR3 length: 14 amino acids. Unmatched junction bases numbered 4, after V lost 5 bases and J lost 2 bases. In DNA form, the CDR3 reads TGTGCCAGCAGTCCGGGGACAGGAAACTATGGCTACACCTTC. Its protein is CASSPGTGNYGYTF.

This chain uses TRBV4-3 with TRBJ2-1, with 7 bases fitting TRBD1. In germline, CDR1 is LGHNA, CDR2 YSLEER. The CDR3 sequence is 16 residues long. The V gene end was trimmed by 4 bases and the J gene end by 5 bases; junction bases not matched to a gene: 11. The CDR3 reads CASSRRTGVYDNEQFF. Here the CDR3 DNA reads TGCGCCAGCAGCCGACGAACAGGGGTATATGACAATGAGCAGTTCTTC.

A word on this clonotype: Mismatch with germline at one junction end may stem from a read error. This rearrangement joins TRBV7-6 to TRBJ1-1; D remains unclear. This CDR3 is 13 amino acids long. CDR1 is SGHVS and CDR2 is FNYEAQ in the germline V gene. Here the CDR3 DNA reads TGTGCCAGCTGCTTAGCGCTAAACACTGAAGCTTTCTTT. This encodes CASCLALNTEAFF.

The chain uses TRBV5-1 and TRBJ1-6, with 9 bases identical to TRBD1. J was trimmed by 1 base and V by 4 bases; bases with no gene match: 6. CDR1 is SGHRS, CDR2 YFSETQ, per germline. The CDR3 length is 17 residues. CDR3 sequence reads: CASSPGQGGSYNSPLHF. The CDR3 DNA is TGCGCCAGCAGCCCGGGACAGGGAGGATCCTATAATTCACCCCTCCACTTT.

The chain employs TRBV19 and TRBJ1-4, with a tentative D call TRBD1 (5 bases). Per germline, CDR1 LNHDA and CDR2 SQIVND (reference sequence). The length of the CDR3 is 16 residues. V was shortened by 8 bases and J by 6 bases, with 22 bases between the two germline ends. CDR3 sequence (DNA): TGTGCCAGTTCTACCGAAGGGGCTCACTCTCATGAAAAACTGTTTTTT. Amino acid sequence: CASSTEGAHSHEKLFF.

In its sample, this clonotype was seen a few times. The rearrangement uses TRBV7-6 and TRBJ1-2; D remains ambiguous. The V and J ends lost 5 bases and 4 bases respectively, with 11 bases between them. The germline CDR1 and CDR2 sequences are SGHVS and FNYEAQ. This CDR3 spans 13 amino acids. Here the CDR3 reads CASSPGVGYGYTF. The CDR3 DNA reads TGTGCCAGCAGCCCAGGAGTGGGCTATGGCTACACCTTC.

This chain connects TRBV5-6 to TRBJ2-7; unclear D gene. Trimming stripped 2 bases from V and 2 bases from J, with 11 bases between. The CDR3 has 14 residues. The germline CDR1 and CDR2 sequences are SGHDT and YYEEEE. The DNA of the CDR3 is TGTGCCAGCAGCTTTACGGACCTCCCCTACGAGCAGTACTTC. It is translated as CASSFTDLPYEQYF.

This clonotype turned up a few times. J is TRBJ2-3 and V is TRBV7-2; D is ambiguous. The CDR3 runs 14 residues. V shed 2 bases and J shed 4 bases, with 10 bases lying between them. The germline CDR1 and CDR2 sequences are SGHTA and FQGNSA. In DNA form, the CDR3 reads TGTGCCAGCAGCTTACCGTCCCAGGCAGATACGCAGTATTTT. Its protein is CASSLPSQADTQYF.

The chain is built from TRBV19 and TRBJ1-2; D is perhaps TRBD1 (5 bases). This CDR3 is built from 16 residues. Deletions cut 2 bases from V and 6 bases from J, with 19 bases between. Germline V gene sequence: CDR1 LNHDA, CDR2 SQIVND (reference sequence). CDR3 nucleotide sequence: TGTGCCAGTAGTATACTCCGGCAGACAGCTGAAAATGGCTACACCTTC. Amino acid sequence: CASSILRQTAENGYTF.

In this sample, this clonotype turned up a few times. The CDR3 DNA sequence: TGTGCCAGTACCATCTCTAAACTGGCTGAAGCTTTCTTT. As protein: CASTISKLAEAFF. The rearrangement joins TRBV19 to TRBJ1-1; no clear D gene. The germline gives CDR1 LNHDA, CDR2 SQIVND (reference sequence). The CDR3 consists of 13 residues. With 7 bases removed from V and 6 bases from J, the gap between germline ends came to 15 bases. The full variable domain, completed using reference TRBV19 and TRBJ1-1, is DGGITQSPKYLFRKEGQNVTLSCEQNLNHDAMYWYRQDPGQGLRLIYYSQIVNDFQKGDIAEGYSVSREKKESFPLTVTSAQKNPTAFYLCASTISKLAEAFFGQGTRLTVV.

There are a few counts of this clonotype. This sequence joins TRBV7-8 and TRBJ1-2, with D possibly TRBD1 on 5 matching bases. The V end was cut by 1 base, the J end by 8 bases, with 11 bases between. Germline CDR1 SGHVS, CDR2 FQNEAQ. This CDR3 comprises 13 residues. This CDR3 is CASSLGGPQGYTF. The CDR3 DNA reads TGTGCCAGCAGCTTAGGGGGACCTCAGGGCTACACCTTC.

This clonotype has a count of ten or more. This chain joins TRBV20-1 and TRBJ1-1; the D is unclear. V was trimmed by 0 bases and J by 0 bases, leaving 8 bases between them. Germline assignment: CDR1 DFQATT and CDR2 SNEGSKA (reference sequence). This CDR3 contains 14 residues. CDR3 protein: CSAREGSLNTEAFF. The CDR3 bases are TGCAGTGCTAGAGAGGGCAGCTTGAACACTGAAGCTTTCTTT.

A few counts support this clonotype. The chain joins TRBV15 to TRBJ2-2; D not certain. This CDR3 is 15 amino acids long. The V gene lost 1 base and the J gene lost 2 bases, with 8 bases spanning the gap. The germline V gene encodes CDR1 LNHNV and CDR2 YYDKDF (reference sequence). The CDR3 reads CATSRAAENTGELFF. Here the CDR3 DNA reads TGTGCCACCAGCAGAGCGGCAGAAAACACCGGGGAGCTGTTTTTT.

The rearrangement uses TRBV7-9 and TRBJ2-1, with 8 bases matching TRBD2. Looked up from germline, CDR1 is SEHNR and CDR2 is FQNEAQ (reference sequence). The CDR3 extends over 17 amino acids. V trimming: 4 bases; J trimming: 4 bases; junction bases outside the gene matches: 12. CDR3: CASSSAGGPSHYNEQFF. In nucleotides, the CDR3 is TGTGCCAGCAGCTCTGCGGGGGGCCCATCCCATTACAATGAGCAGTTCTTC.

In its sample, this clonotype was seen a few times. The chain carries TRBV7-6 and TRBJ1-2, with D unclear. Germline CDR1 is SGHVS and CDR2 is FNYEAQ. Trimming pared 1 base from V and 7 bases from J, leaving 13 bases between. CDR3 size: 14 residues. CDR3 DNA sequence: TGTGCCAGCAGCTTAGGTGACGGCCGCGGTGGCTACACCTTC. Its translation is CASSLGDGRGGYTF.

This chain uses TRBV7-9 with TRBJ2-2; 7 nucleotides line up with TRBD1. Germline V gene data show CDR1 as SEHNR and CDR2 as FQNEAQ (reference sequence). The CDR3 runs 15 residues. Losses at the gene ends were 3 bases for V and 7 bases for J; bases not matched to a gene: 8. The CDR3 nucleotides are TGTGCCAGCAGCTTCGAGTGGCAGGGGGTCGGGGAGCTGTTTTTT. This codes for CASSFEWQGVGELFF.

The table lists this clonotype with many counts. DNA for the CDR3: TGTGCCAGCAGCCCCCCCGGTGTCCAGAACACTGAAGCTTTCTTT. Amino acids: CASSPPGVQNTEAFF. The chain carries TRBV7-8 and TRBJ1-1; D gene ambiguous. CDR1 is SGHVS and CDR2 is FQNEAQ in the germline V gene. This CDR3 is built from 15 residues. V was cut by 5 bases and J by 1 base, with 14 bases left in between.